A single sample gave rise to the 12 T cell receptor beta chains below, sequenced in a study of T cells in Graves' hyperthyroidism and ophthalmopathy. TCR beta CDR3 regions were amplified from RNA transcripts. The primer set for the first-round RT-PCR of the TCR CDR3 was HTBI. TCRdb re-called the multiplex PCR reads through MiXCR, storing one row per CDR3 protein. The sample shows roughly 380,000 distinct CDR3 sequences, 12% to 15% of them seen only once. The sequencing input was blood. These receptors all stem from a young woman with Graves' hyperthyroidism.

This chain joins TRBV20-1 and TRBJ1-3; no reliable D call. V was trimmed by 6 bases and J by 0 bases, leaving 9 bases between them. There are 13 residues in the CDR3. In germline, CDR1 is DFQATT, CDR2 SNEGSKA (reference sequence). CDR3 region: CSATVHSGNTIYF. CDR3 nucleotides: TGCAGTGCCACGGTCCACTCTGGAAACACCATATATTTT.

CDR3 loop: CASSLGGPNTEAFF. The DNA for the CDR3 is TGCGCCAGCAGCTTGGGTGGCCCGAACACTGAAGCTTTCTTT. The chain has TRBV5-1 and TRBJ1-1; D unclear. Germline lookup yields CDR1 SGHRS and CDR2 YFSETQ. The CDR3 covers 14 residues. The ends were cut back, 0 bases at V and 1 base at J, with 7 bases in the middle.

This clonotype was detected many times. The V call is TRBV6-2 or TRBV6-3, the J call TRBJ1-5; a possible D gene is TRBD1 (5 bases). Germline loops: CDR1 MNHEY, CDR2 SVGEGT. V lost 6 bases, J lost 0 bases, and 21 bases lay in between. This CDR3 comprises 18 residues. CDR3 in DNA: TGTGCCAGCAGCCATGAGGACACGGAGATTTATAGCAATCAGCCCCAGCATTTT. Translation: CASSHEDTEIYSNQPQHF.

The sample holds many counts of this clonotype. The J gene is TRBJ2-3, the V gene TRBV19; 8 nucleotides line up with TRBD2. CDR3 length: 14 residues. J lost 4 bases, V lost 3 bases, and 3 bases had no gene match. Germline lookup yields CDR1 LNHDA and CDR2 SQIVND (reference sequence). The CDR3: CASSIRSGADTQYF. DNA of the CDR3: TGTGCCAGTAGTATCCGTAGCGGGGCAGATACGCAGTATTTT.

This clonotype turned up a few times. This CDR3 reads CSASWGDRQETQYF. The DNA for the CDR3 is TGCAGTGCTAGTTGGGGGGACAGACAAGAGACCCAGTACTTC. The chain joins TRBV20-1 to TRBJ2-5, with D possibly TRBD1 on 7 matching bases. There are 14 residues in the CDR3. V was shortened by 3 bases and J by 2 bases, with 13 bases between the two germline ends. The germline gives CDR1 DFQATT, CDR2 SNEGSKA (reference sequence).

This clonotype was seen many times. This rearrangement joins TRBV6-2 or TRBV6-3 to TRBJ2-1; weak D call: TRBD2 (6 bases). This CDR3 region has 16 residues. Per germline, CDR1 MNHEY and CDR2 SVGEGT. V was cut by 0 bases and J by 9 bases, with 18 bases left in between. The CDR3 sequence is CASSYSLGGTFLEQFF. CDR3 nucleotide sequence: TGTGCCAGCAGTTACTCATTGGGAGGTACTTTTCTTGAGCAGTTCTTC.

This clonotype came up many times. The rearrangement links TRBV20-1 to TRBJ2-1; 9 positions agree with TRBD1. The CDR3 has 13 residues. The germline V gene encodes CDR1 DFQATT and CDR2 SNEGSKA (reference sequence). V shed 5 bases and J 7 bases; nucleotides not matched to a gene: 6. Written as DNA, the CDR3 is TGCAGTGCTGGGGGACAGGGCGCGAATGAGCAGTTCTTC. As protein: CSAGGQGANEQFF.

This clonotype was seen only a few times. V gene TRBV19 combines with J gene TRBJ2-1; 11 bases align to TRBD2. The junction had 9 bases not matched to a gene; V was cut back by 7 bases and J by 10 bases. The CDR3 loop spans 14 amino acids. From germline, CDR1 is LNHDA and CDR2 SQIVND (reference sequence). The DNA for the CDR3 is TGTGCCAGTACTAGGACTAGCGGGCGACCGGAGCAGTTCTTC. Translation gives CASTRTSGRPEQFF.

This clonotype was counted ten times or more. The chain couples TRBV5-4 to TRBJ2-7, with 8 bases lining up with TRBD1. Germline V gene lookup returns CDR1 SGHNT and CDR2 YYREEE (reference sequence). This CDR3 contains 13 residues. V lost 4 bases, J lost 4 bases, and 4 bases stayed unmatched. The DNA of the CDR3 is TGTGCCAGCAGCGTGGACAGGGAGTACGAGCAGTACTTC. This encodes CASSVDREYEQYF.

The table lists this clonotype with many counts. V gene TRBV5-1 combines with J gene TRBJ2-1; the match to TRBD2 covers 10 bases. With 0 bases clipped from V and 8 bases from J, the junction kept 8 bases outside the gene matches. This CDR3 has 16 residues. Germline lookup yields CDR1 SGHRS and CDR2 YFSETQ. Here the CDR3 DNA reads TGCGCCAGCAGCTTGGTGGCTAGCGGGAGAGTGGATGAGCAGTTCTTC. Translated, it gives CASSLVASGRVDEQFF.

This clonotype has a count of ten or more. The rearrangement uses TRBV6-2 or TRBV6-3 and TRBJ2-1; TRBD1 is a possible D gene (6 bases). The germline CDR1 and CDR2 sequences are MNHEY and SVGEGT. The ends were cut back, 5 bases at V and 7 bases at J, with 21 bases in the middle. The CDR3 sequence is 16 residues long. This CDR3 reads CASSRAGVNVGNEQFF. The CDR3 DNA follows: TGTGCCAGCAGTCGCGCAGGGGTAAACGTCGGGAATGAGCAGTTCTTC.

There are many counts of this clonotype. The V call is TRBV10-3, the J call TRBJ2-6; D may be TRBD1 (5 bases). The V and J ends lost 11 bases and 0 bases respectively, with 11 bases between them. Germline V CDR1 and CDR2: ENHRY, SYGVKD. There are 14 residues in the CDR3. CDR3 bases: TGTGCCGCCAGGGCTGGCTCTGGGGCCAACGTCCTGACTTTC. This encodes CAARAGSGANVLTF.